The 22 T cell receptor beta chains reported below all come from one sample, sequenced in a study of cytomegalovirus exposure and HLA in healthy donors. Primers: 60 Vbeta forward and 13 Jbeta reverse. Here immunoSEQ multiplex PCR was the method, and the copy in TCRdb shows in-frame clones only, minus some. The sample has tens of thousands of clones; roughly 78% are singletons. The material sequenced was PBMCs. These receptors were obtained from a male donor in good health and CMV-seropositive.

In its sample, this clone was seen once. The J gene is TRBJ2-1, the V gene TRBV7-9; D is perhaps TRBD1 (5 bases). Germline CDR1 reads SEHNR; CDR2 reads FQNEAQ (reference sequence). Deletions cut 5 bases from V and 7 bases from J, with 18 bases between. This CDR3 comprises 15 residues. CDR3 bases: TGTGCCAGCAGCCCAGGGTATATGATGCTGAATGAGCAGTTCTTC. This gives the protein CASSPGYMMLNEQFF.

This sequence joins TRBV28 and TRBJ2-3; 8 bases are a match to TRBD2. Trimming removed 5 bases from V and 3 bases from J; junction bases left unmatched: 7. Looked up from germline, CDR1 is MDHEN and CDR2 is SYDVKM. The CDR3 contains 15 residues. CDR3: CASSQSGSGTDTQYF. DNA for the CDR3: TGTGCCAGCAGTCAAAGCGGGAGCGGTACAGATACGCAGTATTTT.

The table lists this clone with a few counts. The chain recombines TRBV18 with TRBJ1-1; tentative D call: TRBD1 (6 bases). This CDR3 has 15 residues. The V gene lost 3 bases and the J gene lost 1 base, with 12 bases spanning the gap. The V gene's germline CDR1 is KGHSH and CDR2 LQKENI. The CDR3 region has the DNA TGTGCCAGCTCACCGAATAACAGGGAGAACACTGAAGCTTTCTTT. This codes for CASSPNNRENTEAFF.

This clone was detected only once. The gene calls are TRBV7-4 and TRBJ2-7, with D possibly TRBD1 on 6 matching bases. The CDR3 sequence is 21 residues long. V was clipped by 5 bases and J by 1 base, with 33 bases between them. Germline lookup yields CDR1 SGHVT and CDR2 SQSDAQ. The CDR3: CASSESYHRDNSPPTSYEQYF. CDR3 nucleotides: TGTGCCAGCAGCGAGTCGTACCACCGGGACAATTCCCCCCCGACGTCCTACGAGCAGTACTTC.

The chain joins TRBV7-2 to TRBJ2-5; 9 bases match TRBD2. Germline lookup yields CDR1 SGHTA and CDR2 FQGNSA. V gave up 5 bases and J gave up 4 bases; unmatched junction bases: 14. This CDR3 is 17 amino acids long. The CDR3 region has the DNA TGTGCCAGCAGCCGACGGGGGGGAGTAGCGGGAGTAGAGACCCAGTACTTC. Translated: CASSRRGGVAGVETQYF. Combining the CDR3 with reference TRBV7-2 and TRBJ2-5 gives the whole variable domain GAGVSQSPSNKVTEKGKDVELRCDPISGHTALYWYRQSLGQGLEFLIYFQGNSAPDKSGLPSDRFSAERTGGSVSTLTIQRTQQEDSAVYLCASSRRGGVAGVETQYFGPGTRLLVL.

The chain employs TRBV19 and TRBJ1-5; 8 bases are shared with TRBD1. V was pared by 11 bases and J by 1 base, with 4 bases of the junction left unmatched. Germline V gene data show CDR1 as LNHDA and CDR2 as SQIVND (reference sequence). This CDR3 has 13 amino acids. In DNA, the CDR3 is TGTGCCTCCAACAGGGGGAGCAATCAGCCCCAGCATTTT. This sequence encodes CASNRGSNQPQHF.

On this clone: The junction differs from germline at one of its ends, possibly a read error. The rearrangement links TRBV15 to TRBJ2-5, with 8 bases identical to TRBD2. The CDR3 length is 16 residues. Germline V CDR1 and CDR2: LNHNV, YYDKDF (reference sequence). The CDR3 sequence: CATSRDGLAGKETQYF. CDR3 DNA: TGTGCCACCAGCAGAGATGGCCTAGCGGGTAAAGAGACTCAGTACTTC.

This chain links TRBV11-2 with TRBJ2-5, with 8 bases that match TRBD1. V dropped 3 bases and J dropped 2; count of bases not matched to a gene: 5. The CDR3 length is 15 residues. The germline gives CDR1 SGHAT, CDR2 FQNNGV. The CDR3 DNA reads TGTGCCAGCAGCTTGGGGAGGACAGGGCAAGAGACCCAGTACTTC. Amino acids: CASSLGRTGQETQYF.

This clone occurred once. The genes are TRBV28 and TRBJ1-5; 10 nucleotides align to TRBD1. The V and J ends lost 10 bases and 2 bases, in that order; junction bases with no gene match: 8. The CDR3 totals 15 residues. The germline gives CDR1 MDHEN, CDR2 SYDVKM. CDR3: CATKRDRGGNQPQHF. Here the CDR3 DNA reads TGTGCCACCAAAAGGGACAGGGGTGGCAATCAGCCCCAGCATTTT.

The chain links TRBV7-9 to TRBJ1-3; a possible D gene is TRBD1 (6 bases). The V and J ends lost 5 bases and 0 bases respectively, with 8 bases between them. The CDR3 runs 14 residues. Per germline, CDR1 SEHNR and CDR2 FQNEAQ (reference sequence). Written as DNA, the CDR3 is TGTGCCAGCAGCAACAGGGTCTCTGGAAACACCATATATTTT. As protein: CASSNRVSGNTIYF.

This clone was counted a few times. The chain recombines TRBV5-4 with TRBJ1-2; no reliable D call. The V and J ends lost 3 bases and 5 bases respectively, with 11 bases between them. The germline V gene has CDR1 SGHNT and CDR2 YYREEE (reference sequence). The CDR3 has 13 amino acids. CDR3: CASSSPLLYGYTF. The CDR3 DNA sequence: TGTGCCAGCAGCTCACCGTTACTATATGGCTACACCTTC.

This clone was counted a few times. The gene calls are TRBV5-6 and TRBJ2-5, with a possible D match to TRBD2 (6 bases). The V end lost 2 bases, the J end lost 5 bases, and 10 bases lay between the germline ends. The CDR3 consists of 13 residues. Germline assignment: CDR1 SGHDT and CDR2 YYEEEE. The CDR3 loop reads CASSLTGRETQYF. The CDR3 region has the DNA TGTGCCAGCAGCTTAACGGGGAGGGAGACCCAGTACTTC.

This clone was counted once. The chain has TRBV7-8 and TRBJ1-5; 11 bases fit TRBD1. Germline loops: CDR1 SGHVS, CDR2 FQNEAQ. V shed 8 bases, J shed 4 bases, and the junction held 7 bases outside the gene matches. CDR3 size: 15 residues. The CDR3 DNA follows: TGTGCCAGCGTCATCGGGACAGGGGGGAATCAGCCCCAGCATTTT. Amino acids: CASVIGTGGNQPQHF. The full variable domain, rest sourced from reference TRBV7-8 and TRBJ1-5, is GAGVSQSPRYKVAKRGQDVALRCDPISGHVSLFWYQQALGQGPEFLTYFQNEAQLDKSGLPSDRFFAERPEGSVSTLKIQRTQQEDSAVYLCASVIGTGGNQPQHFGDGTRLSIL.

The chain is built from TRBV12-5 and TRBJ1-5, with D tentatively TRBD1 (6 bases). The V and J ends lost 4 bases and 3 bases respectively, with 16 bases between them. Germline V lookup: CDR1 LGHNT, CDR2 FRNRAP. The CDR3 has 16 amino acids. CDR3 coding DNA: TGTGCTAGTGGTTCCCCGACAGGAGTTATCAATCAGCCCCAGCATTTT. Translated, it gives CASGSPTGVINQPQHF.

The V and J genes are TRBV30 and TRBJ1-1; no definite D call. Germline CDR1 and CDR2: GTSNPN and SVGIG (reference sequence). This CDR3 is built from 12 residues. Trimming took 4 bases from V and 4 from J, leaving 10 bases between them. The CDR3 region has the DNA TGTGCCTGGAAAACCCGAGTCACTGAAGCTTTCTTT. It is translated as CAWKTRVTEAFF.

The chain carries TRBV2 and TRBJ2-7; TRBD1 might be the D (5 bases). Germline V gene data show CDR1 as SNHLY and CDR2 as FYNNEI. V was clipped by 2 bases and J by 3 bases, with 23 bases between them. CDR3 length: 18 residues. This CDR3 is CASSESGLVGPGFYEQYF. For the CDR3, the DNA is TGTGCCAGCAGTGAATCTGGGCTCGTGGGGCCAGGATTCTACGAGCAGTACTTC.

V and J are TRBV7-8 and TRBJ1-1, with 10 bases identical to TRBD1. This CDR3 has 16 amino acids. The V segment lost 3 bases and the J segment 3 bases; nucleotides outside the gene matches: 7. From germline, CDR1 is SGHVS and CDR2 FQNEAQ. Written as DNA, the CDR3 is TGTGCCAGCAGCTTTCACGACAGGGGGCGAGACACTGAAGCTTTCTTT. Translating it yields CASSFHDRGRDTEAFF. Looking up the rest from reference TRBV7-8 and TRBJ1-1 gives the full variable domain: GAGVSQSPRYKVAKRGQDVALRCDPISGHVSLFWYQQALGQGPEFLTYFQNEAQLDKSGLPSDRFFAERPEGSVSTLKIQRTQQEDSAVYLCASSFHDRGRDTEAFFGQGTRLTVV.

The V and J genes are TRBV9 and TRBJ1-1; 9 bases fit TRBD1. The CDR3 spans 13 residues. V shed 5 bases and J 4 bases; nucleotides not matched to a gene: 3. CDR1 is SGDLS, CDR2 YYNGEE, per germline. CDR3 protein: CASSGQGITEAFF. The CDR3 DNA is TGTGCCAGCAGTGGACAGGGGATCACTGAAGCTTTCTTT.

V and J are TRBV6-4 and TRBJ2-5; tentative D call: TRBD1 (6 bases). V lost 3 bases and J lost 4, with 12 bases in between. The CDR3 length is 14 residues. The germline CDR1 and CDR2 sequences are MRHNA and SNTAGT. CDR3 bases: TGTGCCAGCAGTGAACAGGGTGGCGGAGAGACCCAGTACTTC. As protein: CASSEQGGGETQYF.

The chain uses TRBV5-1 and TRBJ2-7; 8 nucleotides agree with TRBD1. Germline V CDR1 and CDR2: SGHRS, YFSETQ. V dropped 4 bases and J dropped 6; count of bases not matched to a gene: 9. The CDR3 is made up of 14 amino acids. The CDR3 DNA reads TGCGCCAGCAGCGGTGGGGGACAGGTTGCCGAGCAGTACTTC. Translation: CASSGGGQVAEQYF.

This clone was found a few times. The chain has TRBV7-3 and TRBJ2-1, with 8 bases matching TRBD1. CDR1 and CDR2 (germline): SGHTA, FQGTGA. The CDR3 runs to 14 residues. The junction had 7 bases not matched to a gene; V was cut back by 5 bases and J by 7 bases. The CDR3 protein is CASSRGQGRNEQFF. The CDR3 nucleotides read TGTGCCAGCAGCCGTGGACAGGGCCGAAATGAGCAGTTCTTC. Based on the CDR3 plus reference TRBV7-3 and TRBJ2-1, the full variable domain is GAGVSQTPSNKVTEKGKYVELRCDPISGHTALYWYRQSLGQGPEFLIYFQGTGAADDSGLPNDRFFAVRPEGSVSTLKIQRTERGDSAVYLCASSRGQGRNEQFFGPGTRLTVL.

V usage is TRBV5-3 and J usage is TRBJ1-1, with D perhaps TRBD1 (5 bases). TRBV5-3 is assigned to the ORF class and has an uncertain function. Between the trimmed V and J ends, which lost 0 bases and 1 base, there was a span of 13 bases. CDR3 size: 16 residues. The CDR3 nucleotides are TGTGCCAGAAGCTTGGACAGGTCCGCACCGAACACTGAAGCTTTCTTT. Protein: CARSLDRSAPNTEAFF.